This T cell receptor beta chain derives from a study of CD8 T cells in ankylosing spondylitis. TCRdb re-derived calls from the 5' RACE reads in MiXCR, one entry per CDR3 protein. This sample has approximately 240,000 distinct CDR3 sequences, with 20% to 30% found just once. In regard to this clonotype: The antigen remains undetermined.

Findings and caveats of the study: It was reported that disease-linked clones were significantly enriched in matched ankylosing spondylitis synovial fluid. Reactive arthritis synovial fluid and blood were previously reported to contain some motif variants.

The CDR3 runs to 15 residues. V dropped 0 bases and J dropped 5 bases, with 8 bases sitting between them. Looked up from germline, CDR1 is ENHRY and CDR2 is SYGVKD. This chain links TRBV10-3 with TRBJ1-6; D gene ambiguous. This clonotype was sampled from a male donor with ankylosing spondylitis or in good health (not recorded which). The source material was blood, either unsorted or a sorted T cell fraction (not recorded which). DNA of the CDR3: TGTGCCATCAGTGAGTCTCCAGGCAATAATTCACCCCTCCACTTT. The encoded protein is CAISESPGNNSPLHF.